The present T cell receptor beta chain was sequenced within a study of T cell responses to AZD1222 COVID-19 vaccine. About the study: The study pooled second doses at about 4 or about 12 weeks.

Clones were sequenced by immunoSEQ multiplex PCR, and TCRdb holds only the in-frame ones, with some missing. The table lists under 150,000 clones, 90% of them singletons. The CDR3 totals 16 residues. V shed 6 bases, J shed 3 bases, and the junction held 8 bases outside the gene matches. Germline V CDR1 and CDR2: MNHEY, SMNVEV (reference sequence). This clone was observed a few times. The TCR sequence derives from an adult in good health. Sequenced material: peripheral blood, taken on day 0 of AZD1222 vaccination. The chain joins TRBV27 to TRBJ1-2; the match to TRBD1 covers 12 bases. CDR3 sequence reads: CASRGTGGAGYYGYTF. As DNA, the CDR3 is TGTGCCAGCAGGGGGACAGGGGGCGCGGGTTACTATGGCTACACCTTC.